The 2 T cell receptor beta chains listed next were all sequenced from one sample in a study of blood T cells in healthy people across ages (dated by TCRdb to the mid-2010s). The method behind the library was 5' RACE. TCRdb lists the instrument as Illumina HiSeq 2500. The second PCR ran for about 6 to 12 cycles and used a J-beta primer mix along with a sample-barcoded 5' primer. The raw public reads went through TCRdb reprocessing: fastp at Q25, MiXCR clone calling, in-frame beta chains kept. Identical CDR3 proteins give one entry, which carries the most common genes and DNA. In this sample the table shows some 1 million distinct CDR3 sequences, 35% to 55% of which occur a single time. The top ten constitute 15% to 20% of the sample. Sequencing was done on a sample of blood. Every receptor here comes from a woman aged 60-75 years in good health.

The CDR3 is CASKRGQGTYEQYF. As DNA, the CDR3 is TGTGCCAGCAAGAGGGGACAGGGTACCTACGAGCAGTACTTC. This chain connects TRBV25-1 to TRBJ2-7, with 9 bases aligning to TRBD1. Germline CDR1 and CDR2: MGHDK and SYGVNS. The junction had 6 bases not matched to a gene; V was cut back by 7 bases and J by 2 bases. This CDR3 region has 14 residues.

CDR3 sequence: CASSPFSALSNEQYF. The CDR3 DNA sequence: TGTGCCAGCAGCCCGTTCTCGGCCCTTTCCAATGAGCAGTACTTC. This chain connects TRBV2 to TRBJ2-5; D call uncertain. From germline, CDR1 is SNHLY and CDR2 FYNNEI. CDR3 size: 15 residues. Trimming stripped 6 bases from V and 11 bases from J, with 25 bases between.